This T cell receptor (beta chain) came from a study of Graves' ophthalmopathy and Graves' hyperthyroidism. Clinical symptoms, serum thyroxine, TRAb, thyroid ultrasound and orbital computed tomography determined diagnosis. The authors amplified TCR beta CDR3 regions, and they did so from RNA transcripts for repertoire sequencing. First-round RT-PCR used HTBI primers; second-round multiplex PCR followed. From the multiplex PCR reads, TCRdb called clonotypes with MiXCR, one entry per CDR3 protein. Of roughly 420,000 distinct CDR3 sequences in the sample, under 25% were seen once. The germline CDR1 and CDR2 sequences are KGHDR and SFDVKD. V dropped 3 bases and J dropped 2 bases, with 16 bases sitting between them. The CDR3 has 16 residues. The table lists this clonotype with many counts.

The sequenced sample was peripheral blood. The chain carries TRBV24-1 and TRBJ2-7; possible D gene TRBD1, 6 bases. The sequence came from a young woman with stable Graves' hyperthyroidism. The CDR3 region has the DNA TGTGCCACCAGTGATCTCAGGGGATTAGTGCCCTACGAGCAGTACTTC. Its translation: CATSDLRGLVPYEQYF.